A selection of T cell receptor beta chains follows, all from one sample in a study of identifying expanded T cells in peripheral blood. The assay was immunoSEQ multiplex PCR, and TCRdb's table has in-frame clones only and misses some. The sample has about 100,000 clones, approximately 89% seen once. Sequenced material: blood. Receptor source: a person between 18 and 75 years old in good health. The CDR3 runs from the conserved cysteine through the conserved F or W. D genes are given only for firm matches. Clone sizes are given selectively: once, few, many, or a class where the clone is expanded.

size,D,V,J,CDR3,DNA
.,TRBD2,TRBV11-2,TRBJ2-5,CASRPLAGGGETQYF,TGTGCCAGCAGACCATTGGCGGGAGGGGGGGAGACCCAGTACTTC
.,.,TRBV11-2,TRBJ2-6,CASSLVIRADSGANVLTF,TGTGCCAGCAGCTTAGTCATCCGTGCGGACTCTGGGGCCAACGTCCTGACTTTC
.,.,TRBV7-3,TRBJ2-7,CASSLTVPRGNHASGYEQYF,TGTGCCAGCAGCTTAACCGTTCCCAGGGGTAACCACGCGTCCGGCTACGAGCAGTACTTC
once,.,TRBV15,TRBJ1-4,CATSTGPGEKLFF,TGTGCCACCAGCACCGGTCCGGGAGAAAAACTGTTTTTT
.,TRBD1,TRBV6-6,TRBJ2-5,CASSYGTGETQYF,TGTGCCAGCAGTTACGGGACAGGGGAGACCCAGTACTTC
.,TRBD2,TRBV30,TRBJ2-5,CAWSKGAGVIQETQYF,TGTGCCTGGAGTAAGGGCGCGGGAGTTATCCAAGAGACCCAGTACTTC
.,TRBD2,TRBV19,TRBJ2-4,CASSPREAKIAKNIQYF,TGTGCCAGTAGTCCCCGGGAGGCGAAGATAGCCAAAAACATTCAGTACTTC
.,.,TRBV21-1,TRBJ1-6,CASSKGGGQNSPLHF,TGTGCCAGCAGCAAAGGGGGAGGCCAAAATTCACCCCTCCACTTT
.,.,TRBV12-5,TRBJ2-5,CASGKQNQETQYF,TGTGCTAGTGGTAAACAGAACCAAGAGACCCAGTACTTC
once,TRBD2,TRBV10-3,TRBJ2-1,CAISDQRGGWNEQFF,TGTGCCATCAGTGATCAGCGGGGGGGTTGGAATGAGCAGTTCTTC
.,TRBD1,TRBV18,TRBJ1-5,CASSATGTGDNQPQHF,TGTGCCAGCTCGGCGACCGGGACAGGTGACAATCAGCCCCAGCATTTT
once,TRBD1,TRBV18,TRBJ2-7,CASSQTGQGDSYEQYF,TGTGCCAGCTCACAAACGGGACAGGGGGACTCCTACGAGCAGTACTTC
.,TRBD1,TRBV19,TRBJ1-1,CASRITTGVGMNTEAFF,TGTGCCAGTAGGATAACAACAGGGGTCGGGATGAACACTGAAGCTTTCTTT
.,.,TRBV5-6,TRBJ2-3,CASRPREKGFTQYF,TGTGCCAGCAGACCCAGGGAGAAGGGGTTTACGCAGTATTTT
once,TRBD1,TRBV19,TRBJ2-7,CASSNYRGNEQYF,TGTGCCAGTAGTAATTACAGGGGAAACGAGCAGTACTTC
.,.,TRBV10-2,TRBJ1-2,CASTPTAGTYGYTF,TGCGCCAGCACCCCGACCGCAGGGACATATGGCTACACCTTC
.,.,TRBV11-2,TRBJ1-2,CASSRGSGGYTF,TGTGCCAGCAGCCGGGGATCGGGGGGCTACACCTTC
.,.,TRBV7-9,TRBJ1-1,CASSLAGTEAFF,TGTGCCAGCAGCTTAGCAGGCACTGAAGCTTTCTTT
once,TRBD1,TRBV6-6,TRBJ2-7,CASSQQGPWEEQYF,TGTGCCAGCAGCCAACAGGGGCCATGGGAAGAGCAGTACTTC
.,.,TRBV11-1,TRBJ2-2,CASSLVPRDTGELFF,TGTGCCAGCAGCTTAGTTCCGAGGGACACCGGGGAGCTGTTTTTT
.,.,TRBV27,TRBJ1-3,CASSLDAWGSGNTIYF,TGTGCCAGCAGTTTGGACGCCTGGGGCTCTGGAAACACCATATATTTT
.,.,TRBV19,TRBJ1-1,CASAPTGGLNTEAFF,TGTGCCAGCGCACCGACCGGGGGGCTGAACACTGAAGCTTTCTTT
.,.,TRBV6-1,TRBJ1-5,CASRGFNQPQHF,TGTGCCAGCAGAGGGTTCAATCAGCCCCAGCATTTT
few,.,TRBV9,TRBJ1-1,CASSRTLNTEAFF,TGTGCCAGCAGCAGAACTCTGAACACTGAAGCTTTCTTT
.,.,TRBV25-1,TRBJ1-2,CASSPPDSSYYGYTF,TGTGCCAGCTCTCCCCCCGACAGCTCTTACTATGGCTACACCTTC
few,.,TRBV19,TRBJ1-2,CASTLGRGYGYTF,TGTGCCAGTACTCTTGGAAGGGGCTATGGCTACACCTTC
once,.,TRBV6-1,TRBJ2-4,CASSGGGGGNIQYF,TGTGCCAGCAGTGGGGGGGGAGGGGGAAACATTCAGTACTTC
.,.,TRBV6-6,TRBJ1-5,CASRKGRDSNQPQHF,TGTGCCAGCAGAAAGGGACGGGATAGCAATCAGCCCCAGCATTTT
.,.,TRBV4-1,TRBJ1-3,CASSQGYVGNTIYF,TGCGCCAGCAGCCAAGGGTACGTGGGAAACACCATATATTTT
.,TRBD1,TRBV4-1,TRBJ1-2,CASSTGQGNYGYTF,TGCGCCAGCAGCACGGGACAGGGGAACTATGGCTACACCTTC
.,.,TRBV4-1,TRBJ1-2,CASSLSVRDYGYTF,TGCGCCAGCAGTCTTTCGGTTAGGGACTATGGCTACACCTTC
.,TRBD1,TRBV14,TRBJ1-2,CASSQMTGSGYTF,TGTGCCAGCAGCCAAATGACAGGGAGTGGCTACACCTTC
.,.,TRBV9,TRBJ1-6,CASSPQVAPNSPLHF,TGTGCCAGCAGCCCACAAGTGGCACCTAATTCACCCCTCCACTTT
.,TRBD2,TRBV7-8,TRBJ2-4,CASSLRTERGIQYF,TGTGCCAGCAGCCTTAGGACCGAGCGGGGCATTCAGTACTTC
once,TRBD1,TRBV18,TRBJ2-3,CASSERTGDLTDTQYF,TGTGCCAGCTCAGAACGGACAGGGGACCTCACAGATACGCAGTATTTT
.,TRBD1,TRBV5-5,TRBJ1-2,CASSLTPGQGYGYTF,TGTGCCAGCAGCCTTACGCCGGGACAGGGTTATGGCTACACCTTC
.,.,TRBV2,TRBJ2-3,CASRRTADTQYF,TGTGCCAGCAGGCGAACCGCAGATACGCAGTATTTT
.,TRBD1,TRBV25-1,TRBJ1-2,CASSEGQGVIGYTF,TGTGCCAGCAGTGAGGGACAGGGAGTTATTGGCTACACCTTC
.,.,TRBV25-1,TRBJ1-1,CASASAGQNTEAFF,TGTGCCAGCGCTAGCGCGGGACAGAACACTGAAGCTTTCTTT
.,TRBD1,TRBV5-1,TRBJ1-1,CASSFGTERAFF,TGCGCCAGCAGCTTCGGGACAGAGAGAGCTTTCTTT